This TCR beta chain comes out of a study of type 1 regulatory T cells. At the level of the study: T-allo10 is a Tr1-enriched, alloantigen-specific CD4 T cell product made in vitro.

Findings and limits, study-wide: Compared with non-Tr1 cells, Tr1 cells showed a narrower TCR repertoire.

On this clonotype itself: The antigen is undetermined.

The germline CDR1 and CDR2 sequences are KGHDR and SFDVKD. The CDR3 consists of 16 residues. The V end lost 3 bases, the J end lost 2 bases, and 14 bases lay between the germline ends. Each CDR3 protein is one row after TCRdb ran MiXCR on the reads. The data contain about 71,000 distinct CDR3 sequences, about 20% of them singletons. This receptor was identified in a human donor in good health. The sample was cultured type 1 regulatory T (Tr1) cells, either the whole culture or a sorted fraction (not recorded which). The chain combines TRBV24-1 with TRBJ2-3; D is perhaps TRBD2 (6 bases). The CDR3, as DNA: TGTGCCACCAGTGATGGAGCGGGTCCACCCACAGATACGCAGTATTTT. This translates into CATSDGAGPPTDTQYF.